This TCR beta chain was identified during a study of beta chain features in type 1 diabetes. The authors reverse transcribed all of the isolated RNA, so sequencing captured expressed TCRB transcripts. TCRdb's copy holds only in-frame clones and misses some; the assay was immunoSEQ multiplex PCR. Of 100,000 to 150,000 clones listed, around 10% are singletons. General observations from the study: In the patient group, naive, central memory and Treg TCRB repertoires seemed more alike than in the healthy donor group. There was a moderate but significant shortening of TCRB CDR3s in all four CD4+ subsets of Type 1 diabetes patients.

CDR1 and CDR2 (germline): MDHEN, SYDVKM. This CDR3 is 16 amino acids long. V lost 5 bases, J lost 1 base, and 16 bases lay in between. The table lists this clone with many counts. Its specificity is unknown. V and J are TRBV28 and TRBJ2-3, with D perhaps TRBD2 (6 bases). This receptor was taken from a man aged 25 to 40 with type 1 diabetes. Sequencing was carried out using central memory CD4+ T cells from blood. In DNA form, the CDR3 reads TGTGCCAGCAGTAGCATTCTGGGGGGTCGCACAGATACGCAGTATTTT. Translation: CASSSILGGRTDTQYF.